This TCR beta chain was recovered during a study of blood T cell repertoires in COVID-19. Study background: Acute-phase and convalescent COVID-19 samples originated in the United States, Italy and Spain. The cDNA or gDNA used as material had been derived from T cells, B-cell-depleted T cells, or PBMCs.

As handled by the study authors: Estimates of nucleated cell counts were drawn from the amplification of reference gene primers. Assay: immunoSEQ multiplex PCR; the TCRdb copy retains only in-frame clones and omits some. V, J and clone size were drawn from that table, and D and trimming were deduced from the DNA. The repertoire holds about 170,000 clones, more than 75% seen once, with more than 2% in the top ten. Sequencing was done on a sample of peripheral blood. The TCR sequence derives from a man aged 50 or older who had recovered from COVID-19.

The CDR3 DNA reads TGTGCCAGCAGGAAACCAGGGTCCCAAGAGACCCAGTACTTC. Residues: CASRKPGSQETQYF. The chain uses TRBV6-5 and TRBJ2-5, with a tentative D call TRBD1 (5 bases). The germline V gene encodes CDR1 MNHEY and CDR2 SVGAGI. Trimming took off 6 bases at V and 1 base at J, with 12 bases between the two ends. The CDR3 covers 14 residues.